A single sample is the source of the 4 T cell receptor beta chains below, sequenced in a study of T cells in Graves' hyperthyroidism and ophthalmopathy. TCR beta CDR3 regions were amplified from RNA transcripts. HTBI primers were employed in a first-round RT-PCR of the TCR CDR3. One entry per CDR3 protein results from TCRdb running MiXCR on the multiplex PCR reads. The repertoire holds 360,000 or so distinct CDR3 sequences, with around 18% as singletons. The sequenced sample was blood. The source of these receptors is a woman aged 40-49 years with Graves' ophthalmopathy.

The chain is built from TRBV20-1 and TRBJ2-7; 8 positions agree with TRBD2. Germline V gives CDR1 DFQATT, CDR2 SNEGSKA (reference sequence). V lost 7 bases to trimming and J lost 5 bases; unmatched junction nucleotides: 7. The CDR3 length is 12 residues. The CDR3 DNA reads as TGCAGTGGAGTAGCGGGACCCCACGAGCAGTACTTC. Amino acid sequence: CSGVAGPHEQYF.

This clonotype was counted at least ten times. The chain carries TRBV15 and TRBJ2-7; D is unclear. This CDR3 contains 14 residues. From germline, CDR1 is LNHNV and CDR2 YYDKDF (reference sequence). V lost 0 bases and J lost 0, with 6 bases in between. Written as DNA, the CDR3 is TGTGCCACCAGCAGAGAGGGAAGCTCCTACGAGCAGTACTTC. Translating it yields CATSREGSSYEQYF.

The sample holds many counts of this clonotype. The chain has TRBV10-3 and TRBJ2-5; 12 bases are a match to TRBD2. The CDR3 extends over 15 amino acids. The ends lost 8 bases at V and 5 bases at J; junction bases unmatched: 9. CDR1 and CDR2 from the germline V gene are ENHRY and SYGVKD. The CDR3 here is CAISLAGGTSETQYF. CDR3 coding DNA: TGTGCCATCTCCCTAGCGGGGGGGACTTCGGAGACCCAGTACTTC.

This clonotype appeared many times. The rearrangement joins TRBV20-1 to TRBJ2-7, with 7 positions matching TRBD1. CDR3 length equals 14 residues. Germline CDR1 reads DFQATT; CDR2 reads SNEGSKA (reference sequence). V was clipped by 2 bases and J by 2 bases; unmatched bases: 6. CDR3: CSARPGQVAYEQYF. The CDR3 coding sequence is TGCAGTGCTAGACCCGGACAGGTGGCCTACGAGCAGTACTTC.